This TCR beta chain was observed in a study of CXCR3-negative and CXCR3-positive naive CD8 T cells. CDR1 is SGHVS and CDR2 is FQNEAQ in the germline V gene. This CDR3 spans 13 amino acids. In regard to this clonotype: Antigen unknown.

Study results and limitations: Both naive subsets, CXCR3-negative and CXCR3-positive, displayed similar TRBV-TRBJ usage, unlike memory cells. More hydrophobic TRB CDR3s occurred in CXCR3-positive than in CXCR3-negative naive cells.

The authors gated naive CD8+ T cells as CD45RO-CCR7+CD27+CD95-. Preparation of TRB cDNA libraries relied on 5' RACE carrying UMI labels. No DNA is given; TCRdb re-called the 5' RACE reads and lists each CDR3 protein once. The table lists about 98,000 distinct CDR3 sequences, with less than 1.1% in the top ten. The origin of this receptor is a human donor in good health. Some clones in this sample may be carry-over from other donors' samples. Source material: naive CXCR3+ CD8+ T cells from blood. Subset: CD45RO-CCR7+CD27+CD95- naive CD8+ T cells expressing CXCR3 (TNR3+). The chain links TRBV7-8 to TRBJ1-5. CDR3 loop: CASSLVTSQPQHF.